This T cell receptor beta chain was sequenced during a study of T cells in Graves' hyperthyroidism and ophthalmopathy. This clonotype has just a few counts. Regions amplified from RNA transcripts were the TCR beta CDR3 regions. The study used the HTBI primer set for a first-round RT-PCR of the TCR CDR3. One entry per CDR3 protein results from TCRdb running MiXCR on the multiplex PCR reads. This sample has about 380,000 distinct CDR3 sequences, with roughly 12% found just once. The receptor comes from a man aged 30-40 years with Graves' hyperthyroidism that later progressed to Graves' ophthalmopathy. The source material was blood.

CDR3 nucleotides: TGTGCCACCAGCAGAGCTTATGGACAGGGGGCGACTATGATTTATGGCTACACCTTC. This gives the protein CATSRAYGQGATMIYGYTF. The chain recombines TRBV15 with TRBJ1-2; 11 bases match TRBD1. J lost 5 bases, V lost 1 base, and 15 bases had no gene match. There are 19 residues in the CDR3. Germline V lookup: CDR1 LNHNV, CDR2 YYDKDF (reference sequence).